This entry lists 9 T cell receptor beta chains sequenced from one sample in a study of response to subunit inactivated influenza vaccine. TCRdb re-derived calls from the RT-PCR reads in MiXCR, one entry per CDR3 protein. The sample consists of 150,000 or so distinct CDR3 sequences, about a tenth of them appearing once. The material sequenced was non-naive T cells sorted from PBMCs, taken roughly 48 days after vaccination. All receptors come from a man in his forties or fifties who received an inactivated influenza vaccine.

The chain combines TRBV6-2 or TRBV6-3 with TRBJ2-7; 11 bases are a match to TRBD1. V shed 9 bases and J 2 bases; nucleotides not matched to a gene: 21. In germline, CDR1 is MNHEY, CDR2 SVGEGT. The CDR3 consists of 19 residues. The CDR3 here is CARRRRGQGARREAYEQYF. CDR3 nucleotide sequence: TGTGCCAGACGTCGCCGAGGACAGGGGGCGCGTAGAGAGGCCTACGAGCAGTACTTC.

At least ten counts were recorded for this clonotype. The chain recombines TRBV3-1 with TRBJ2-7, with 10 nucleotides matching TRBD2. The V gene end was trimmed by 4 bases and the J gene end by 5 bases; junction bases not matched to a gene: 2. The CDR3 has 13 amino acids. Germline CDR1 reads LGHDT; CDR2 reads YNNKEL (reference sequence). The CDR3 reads CASSLAGGNEQYF. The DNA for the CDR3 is TGTGCCAGCAGCCTAGCGGGAGGTAACGAGCAGTACTTC.

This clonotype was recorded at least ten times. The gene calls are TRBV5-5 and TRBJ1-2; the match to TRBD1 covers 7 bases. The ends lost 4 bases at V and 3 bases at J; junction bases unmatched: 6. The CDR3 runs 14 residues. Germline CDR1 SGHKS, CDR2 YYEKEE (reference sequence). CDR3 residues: CASSPDRRYYGYTF. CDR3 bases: TGTGCCAGCAGCCCGGACAGGCGGTACTATGGCTACACCTTC.

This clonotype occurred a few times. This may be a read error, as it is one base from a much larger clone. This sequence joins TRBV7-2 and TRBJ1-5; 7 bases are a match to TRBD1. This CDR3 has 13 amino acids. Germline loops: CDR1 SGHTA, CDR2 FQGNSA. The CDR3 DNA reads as TGTGCCGGCAGCCTGGACAGGAATCAGCCCCAGCATTTT. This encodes CAGSLDRNQPQHF. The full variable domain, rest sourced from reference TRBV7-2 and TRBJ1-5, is GAGVSQSPSNKVTEKGKDVELRCDPISGHTALYWYRQSLGQGLEFLIYFQGNSAPDKSGLPSDRFSAERTGGSVSTLTIQRTQQEDSAVYLCAGSLDRNQPQHFGDGTRLSIL.

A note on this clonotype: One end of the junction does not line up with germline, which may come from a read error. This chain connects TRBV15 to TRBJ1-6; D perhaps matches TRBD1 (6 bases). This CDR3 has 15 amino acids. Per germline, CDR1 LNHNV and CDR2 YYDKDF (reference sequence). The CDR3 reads CAISPAGTWDSPLHF. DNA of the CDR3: TGTGCCATCAGCCCCGCCGGGACATGGGATTCACCCCTCCACTTT.

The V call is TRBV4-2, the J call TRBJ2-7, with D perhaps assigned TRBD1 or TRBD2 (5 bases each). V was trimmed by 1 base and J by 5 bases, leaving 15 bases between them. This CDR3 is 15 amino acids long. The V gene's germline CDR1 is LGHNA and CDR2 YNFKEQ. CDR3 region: CASSQASSGANEQYF. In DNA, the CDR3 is TGTGCCAGCAGCCAAGCATCGTCCGGGGCCAACGAGCAGTACTTC.

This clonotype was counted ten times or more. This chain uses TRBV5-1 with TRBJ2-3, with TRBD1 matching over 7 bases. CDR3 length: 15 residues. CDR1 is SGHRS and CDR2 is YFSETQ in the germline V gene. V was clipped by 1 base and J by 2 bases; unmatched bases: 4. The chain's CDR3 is CASSLTEGATDTQYF. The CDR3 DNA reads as TGCGCCAGCAGCTTGACAGAGGGGGCCACAGATACGCAGTATTTT.

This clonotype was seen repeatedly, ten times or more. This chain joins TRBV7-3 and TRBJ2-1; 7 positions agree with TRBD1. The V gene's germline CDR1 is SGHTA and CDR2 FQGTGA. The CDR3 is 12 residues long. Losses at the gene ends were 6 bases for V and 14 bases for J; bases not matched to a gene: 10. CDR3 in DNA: TGTGCCAGCAGGAACCCCGGGGACAGCGAGTTCTTC. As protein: CASRNPGDSEFF. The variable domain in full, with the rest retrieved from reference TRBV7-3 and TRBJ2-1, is GAGVSQTPSNKVTEKGKYVELRCDPISGHTALYWYRQSLGQGPEFLIYFQGTGAADDSGLPNDRFFAVRPEGSVSTLKIQRTERGDSAVYLCASRNPGDSEFFGPGTRLTVL.

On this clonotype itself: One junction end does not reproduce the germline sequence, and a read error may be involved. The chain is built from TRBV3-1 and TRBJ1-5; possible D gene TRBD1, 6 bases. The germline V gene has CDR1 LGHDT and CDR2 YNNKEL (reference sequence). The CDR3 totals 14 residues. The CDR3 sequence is CASSQGRGYQTQHF. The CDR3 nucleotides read TGTGCCAGCAGCCAAGGCAGGGGATATCAGACCCAGCATTTT.